Below, 11 T cell receptor beta chains from the same sample are listed, as sequenced in a study of cytomegalovirus exposure and HLA in healthy donors. The PCR made use of 60 Vbeta and 13 Jbeta primers. The assay was immunoSEQ multiplex PCR, and TCRdb's table has in-frame clones only and misses some. This sample yields just over 200,000 clones, of which 82% are seen a single time; 2.5% to 3.5% belongs to the top ten. Sequenced sample: PBMCs. The source is a woman between 40 and 55 years old in good health and CMV-seronegative.

This clone was observed once. The V call is TRBV29-1, the J call TRBJ1-2; no clear D. The V gene's germline CDR1 is SQVTM and CDR2 ANQGSEA. Trimming stripped 4 bases from V and 2 bases from J, with 14 bases between. The length of the CDR3 is 14 residues. The CDR3 reads CSVAPVGANYGYTF. The DNA for the CDR3 is TGCAGCGTTGCCCCGGTGGGAGCGAACTATGGCTACACCTTC. Combining the CDR3 with reference TRBV29-1 and TRBJ1-2 gives the whole variable domain SAVISQKPSRDICQRGTSLTIQCQVDSQVTMMFWYRQQPGQSLTLIATANQGSEATYESGFVIDKFPISRPNLTFSTLTVSNMSPEDSSIYLCSVAPVGANYGYTFGSGTRLTVV.

This clone is a singleton in its sample. The rearrangement links TRBV5-5 to TRBJ1-1; 8 nucleotides align to TRBD1. Per the germline V gene, CDR1 is SGHKS and CDR2 is YYEKEE (reference sequence). Unmatched junction bases numbered 18, after V lost 7 bases and J lost 10 bases. CDR3 size: 15 residues. CDR3 sequence: CASVAGQGPFPRAFF. In nucleotides, the CDR3 is TGTGCCAGCGTTGCAGGACAGGGCCCCTTTCCGCGAGCTTTCTTT.

Remarks on this clone: This may be a read error, as it is one base from a much larger clone. This sequence joins TRBV11-2 and TRBJ1-1, with TRBD1 matching over 7 bases. V was pared by 3 bases and J by 0 bases, with 1 base of the junction left unmatched. The CDR3 sequence is 14 residues long. From germline, CDR1 is SGHAT and CDR2 FQNNGV. CDR3 sequence: CASSLGQMNTEAFF. The CDR3 DNA reads as TGTGCCAGCAGCTTGGGACAGATGAACACTGAAGCTTTCTTT.

This clone showed up just once. The chain is built from TRBV5-1 and TRBJ2-2, with TRBD2 matching 15 bases. Germline CDR1 is SGHRS and CDR2 is YFSETQ. Losses at the gene ends were 4 bases for V and 3 bases for J; bases not matched to a gene: 13. This CDR3 has 20 amino acids. The CDR3 loop is CASSPHRTSGRASDTGELFF. In nucleotides, the CDR3 is TGCGCCAGCAGCCCTCACAGGACTAGCGGGAGGGCCTCAGACACCGGGGAGCTGTTTTTT.

V gene TRBV6-5 combines with J gene TRBJ1-1, with unresolved D. Germline V gives CDR1 MNHEY, CDR2 SVGAGI. The CDR3 has 14 amino acids. Trimming removed 2 bases from V and 11 bases from J, with 18 bases in between. Written as DNA, the CDR3 is TGTGCCAGCAGTTACGCAGGAGGGAATAGTCGGGCTTTCTTT. Protein product: CASSYAGGNSRAFF.

The CDR3 loop reads CASSDLMNTEAFF. CDR3 in DNA: TGTGCCAGCAGTGATCTTATGAACACTGAAGCTTTCTTT. This chain joins TRBV6-4 and TRBJ1-1, with D uncertain. V lost 3 bases and J lost 0, with 5 bases in between. Germline values: CDR1 MRHNA, CDR2 SNTAGT. This CDR3 is built from 13 residues.

The V gene is TRBV30, the J gene TRBJ2-2, with 8 bases aligning to TRBD1. CDR1 is GTSNPN and CDR2 is SVGIG in the germline V gene (reference sequence). The CDR3 covers 15 residues. Trimming took 7 bases from V and 0 from J; bases not matched to a gene: 7. The CDR3 is CASIRGQANTGELFF. The CDR3 DNA follows: TGTGCCTCCATTCGGGGACAGGCGAACACCGGGGAGCTGTTTTTT.

This clone showed up just a few times. The chain couples TRBV5-8 to TRBJ2-7; TRBD2 aligns across 7 bases. The CDR3 is 13 residues long. The V gene's germline CDR1 is SGHTS and CDR2 YDEGEE. V was pared by 4 bases and J by 7 bases, with 8 bases of the junction left unmatched. The DNA for the CDR3 is TGTGCCAGCAGCCGGTGGGGCGGGGGAGAGCAGTACTTC. Encoded protein: CASSRWGGGEQYF.

A single count supports this clone. V and J are TRBV6-5 and TRBJ2-7; 8 nucleotides agree with TRBD2. Germline loops: CDR1 MNHEY, CDR2 SVGAGI. V lost 4 bases to trimming and J lost 6 bases; unmatched junction nucleotides: 5. The length of the CDR3 is 13 residues. The CDR3 coding sequence is TGTGCCAGCAGTTCGAGCGGGAGTCTCGAGCAGTACTTC. This sequence encodes CASSSSGSLEQYF.

V is TRBV6-6 and J is TRBJ1-6; 8 bases align to TRBD1. This CDR3 is 14 amino acids long. The ends lost 6 bases at V and 6 bases at J; junction bases unmatched: 4. Germline V gene lookup returns CDR1 MNHNY and CDR2 SVGAGI (reference sequence). The CDR3 region has the DNA TGTGCCAGCAGGGCCACAGGGGGTAATTCACCCCTCCACTTT. It is translated as CASRATGGNSPLHF.

The table lists this clone with a few counts. The gene calls are TRBV5-5 and TRBJ2-7; D possibly corresponds to TRBD2 (5 bases). This CDR3 is 13 amino acids long. The germline V gene has CDR1 SGHKS and CDR2 YYEKEE (reference sequence). V lost 4 bases and J lost 2, with 10 bases in between. CDR3 amino acids: CASSLTSTYEQYF. Written as DNA, the CDR3 is TGTGCCAGCAGCCTAACTAGTACCTACGAGCAGTACTTC.